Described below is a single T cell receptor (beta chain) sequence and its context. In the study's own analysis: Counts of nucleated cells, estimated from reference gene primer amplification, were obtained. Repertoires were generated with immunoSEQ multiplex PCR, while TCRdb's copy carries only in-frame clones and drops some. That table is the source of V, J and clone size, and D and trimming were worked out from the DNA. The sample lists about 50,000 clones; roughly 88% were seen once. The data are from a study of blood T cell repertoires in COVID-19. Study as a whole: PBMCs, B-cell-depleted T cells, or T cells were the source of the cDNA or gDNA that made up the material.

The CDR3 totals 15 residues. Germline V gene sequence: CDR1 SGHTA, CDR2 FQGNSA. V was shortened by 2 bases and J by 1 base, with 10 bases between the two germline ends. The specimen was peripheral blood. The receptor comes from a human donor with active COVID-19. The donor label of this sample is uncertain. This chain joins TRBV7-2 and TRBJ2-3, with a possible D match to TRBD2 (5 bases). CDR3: CASSLMGVGTDTQYF. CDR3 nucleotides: TGTGCCAGCAGCTTAATGGGAGTCGGCACAGATACGCAGTATTTT. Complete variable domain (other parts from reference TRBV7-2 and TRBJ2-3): GAGVSQSPSNKVTEKGKDVELRCDPISGHTALYWYRQSLGQGLEFLIYFQGNSAPDKSGLPSDRFSAERTGGSVSTLTIQRTQQEDSAVYLCASSLMGVGTDTQYFGPGTRLTVL.